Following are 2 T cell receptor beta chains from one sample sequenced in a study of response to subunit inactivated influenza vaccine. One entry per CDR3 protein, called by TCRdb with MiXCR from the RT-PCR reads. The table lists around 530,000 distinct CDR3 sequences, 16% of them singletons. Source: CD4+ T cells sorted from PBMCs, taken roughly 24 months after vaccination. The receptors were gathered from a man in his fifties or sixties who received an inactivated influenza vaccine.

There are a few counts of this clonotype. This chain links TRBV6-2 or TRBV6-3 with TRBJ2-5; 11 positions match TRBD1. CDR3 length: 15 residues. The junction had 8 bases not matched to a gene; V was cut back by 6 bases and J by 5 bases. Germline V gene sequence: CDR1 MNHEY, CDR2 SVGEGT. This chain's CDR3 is CASSPRTGGPETQYF. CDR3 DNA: TGTGCCAGCAGCCCACGGACAGGGGGCCCGGAGACCCAGTACTTC.

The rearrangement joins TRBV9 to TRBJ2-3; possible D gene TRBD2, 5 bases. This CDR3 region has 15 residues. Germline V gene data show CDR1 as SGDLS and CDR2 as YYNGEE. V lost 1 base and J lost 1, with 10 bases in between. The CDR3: CASSVRTGGTDTQYF. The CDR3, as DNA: TGTGCCAGCAGCGTAAGGACCGGGGGCACAGATACGCAGTATTTT.